The 7 T cell receptor beta chains presented below share a single source sample, sequenced in a study of identical twins. TCRdb recomputed calls from the 5' RACE reads with MiXCR, one row per CDR3 protein. The sample consists of some 500,000 distinct CDR3 sequences, 20% to 25% of them appearing once. Separately, the same data were catalogued under a study of T cells expressing NK-cell markers.

Sequenced sample: CD4+ T cells sorted from blood. The receptors were gathered from a woman aged 18-29 years in good health.

The rearrangement uses TRBV9 and TRBJ2-6; a possible D gene is TRBD1 (6 bases). V lost 4 bases and J 2 bases, leaving 16 bases between the germline ends. In germline, CDR1 is SGDLS, CDR2 YYNGEE. This CDR3 contains 17 residues. The DNA for the CDR3 is TGTGCCAGCAGCCTAGGGAATACAGGGCCTGGGGCCAACGTCCTGACTTTC. The encoded protein is CASSLGNTGPGANVLTF. The full variable domain, with the rest looked up from reference TRBV9 and TRBJ2-6, is DSGVTQTPKHLITATGQRVTLRCSPRSGDLSVYWYQQSLDQGLQFLIQYYNGEERAKGNILERFSAQQFPDLHSELNLSSLELGDSALYFCASSLGNTGPGANVLTFGAGSRLTVL.

The gene calls are TRBV7-9 and TRBJ1-6; D is ambiguous. Trimming cost V 5 bases and J 8 bases, with 10 bases left between them. The CDR3 runs 13 residues. The V gene's germline CDR1 is SEHNR and CDR2 FQNEAQ (reference sequence). CDR3 sequence reads: CASSPDTDSPLHF. CDR3 sequence (DNA): TGTGCCAGCAGCCCCGATACCGATTCACCCCTCCACTTT. Complete variable domain (other parts from reference TRBV7-9 and TRBJ1-6): DTGVSQNPRHKITKRGQNVTFRCDPISEHNRLYWYRQTLGQGPEFLTYFQNEAQLEKSRLLSDRFSAERPKGSFSTLEIQRTEQGDSAMYLCASSPDTDSPLHFGNGTRLTVT.

This clonotype turned up a few times. This chain connects TRBV29-1 to TRBJ2-7, with unresolved D. The CDR3 runs 11 residues. From germline, CDR1 is SQVTM and CDR2 ANQGSEA. V gave up 4 bases and J gave up 4 bases, with 8 bases separating them. This CDR3 reads CSVAQSYEQYF. In DNA, the CDR3 is TGCAGCGTTGCCCAGAGTTACGAGCAGTACTTC.

This chain links TRBV15 with TRBJ2-3; D gene ambiguous. The CDR3 spans 15 residues. V shed 4 bases and J shed 4 bases, with 15 bases lying between them. Germline values: CDR1 LNHNV, CDR2 YYDKDF (reference sequence). Here the CDR3 reads CATSKSLVNADTQYF. As DNA, the CDR3 is TGTGCCACCAGCAAGAGCCTGGTGAACGCAGATACGCAGTATTTT.

This clonotype has only a few counts. This chain links TRBV19 with TRBJ2-1; 8 bases map to TRBD2. The CDR3 has 16 residues. The junction had 14 bases not matched to a gene; V was cut back by 7 bases and J by 6 bases. Per germline, CDR1 LNHDA and CDR2 SQIVND (reference sequence). CDR3 sequence: CASTTQRASGPNEQFF. In DNA, the CDR3 is TGTGCCAGTACCACCCAACGGGCTAGCGGGCCCAATGAGCAGTTCTTC.

The count of this clonotype is one. This chain joins TRBV7-8 and TRBJ1-1; TRBD1 matches at 11 bases. This CDR3 spans 14 amino acids. CDR1 and CDR2 from the germline V gene are SGHVS and FQNEAQ. Losses at the gene ends were 4 bases for V and 4 bases for J; bases not matched to a gene: 2. The CDR3 reads CASSWDRGSTEAFF. The CDR3 DNA reads as TGTGCCAGCAGCTGGGACAGGGGGTCCACTGAAGCTTTCTTT. The variable domain in full, with the rest retrieved from reference TRBV7-8 and TRBJ1-1, is GAGVSQSPRYKVAKRGQDVALRCDPISGHVSLFWYQQALGQGPEFLTYFQNEAQLDKSGLPSDRFFAERPEGSVSTLKIQRTQQEDSAVYLCASSWDRGSTEAFFGQGTRLTVV.

This clonotype was detected a few times. This rearrangement joins TRBV9 to TRBJ2-5; TRBD2 matches at 11 bases. Trimming cost V 4 bases and J 4 bases; bases outside gene matches: 0. This CDR3 spans 13 amino acids. Germline loops: CDR1 SGDLS, CDR2 YYNGEE. The CDR3 nucleotides read TGTGCCAGCAGCACTAGCGGGAGAGAGACCCAGTACTTC. Amino acids: CASSTSGRETQYF. Filled out from reference TRBV9 and TRBJ2-5, the complete variable domain reads DSGVTQTPKHLITATGQRVTLRCSPRSGDLSVYWYQQSLDQGLQFLIQYYNGEERAKGNILERFSAQQFPDLHSELNLSSLELGDSALYFCASSTSGRETQYFGPGTRLLVL.